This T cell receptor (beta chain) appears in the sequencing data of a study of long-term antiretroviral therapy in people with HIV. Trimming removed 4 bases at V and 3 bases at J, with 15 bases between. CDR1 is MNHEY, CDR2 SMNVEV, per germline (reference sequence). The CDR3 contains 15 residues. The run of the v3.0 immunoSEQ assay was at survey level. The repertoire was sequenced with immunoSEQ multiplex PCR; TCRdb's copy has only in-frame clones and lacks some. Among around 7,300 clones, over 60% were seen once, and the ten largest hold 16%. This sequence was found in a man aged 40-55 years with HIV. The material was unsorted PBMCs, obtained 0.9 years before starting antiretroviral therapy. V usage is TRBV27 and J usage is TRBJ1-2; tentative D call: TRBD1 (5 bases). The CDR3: CASSSGWGADYGYTF. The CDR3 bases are TGTGCCAGCAGTTCAGGGTGGGGCGCGGACTATGGCTACACCTTC.